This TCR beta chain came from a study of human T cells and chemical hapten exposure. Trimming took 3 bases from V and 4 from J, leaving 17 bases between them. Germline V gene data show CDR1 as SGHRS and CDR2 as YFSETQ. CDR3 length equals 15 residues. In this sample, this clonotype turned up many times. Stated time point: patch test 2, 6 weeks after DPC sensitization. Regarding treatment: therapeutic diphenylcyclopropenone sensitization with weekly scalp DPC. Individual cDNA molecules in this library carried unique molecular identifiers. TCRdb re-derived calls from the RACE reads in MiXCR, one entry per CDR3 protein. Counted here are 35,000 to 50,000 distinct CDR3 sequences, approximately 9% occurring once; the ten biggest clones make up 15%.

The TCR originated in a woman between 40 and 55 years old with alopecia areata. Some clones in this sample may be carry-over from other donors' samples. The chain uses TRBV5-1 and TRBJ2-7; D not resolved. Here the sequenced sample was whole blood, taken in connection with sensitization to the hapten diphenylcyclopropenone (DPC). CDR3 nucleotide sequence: TGCGCCAGCAGCTACCGTGGGGATAGGGCTTACGAGCAGTACTTC. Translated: CASSYRGDRAYEQYF.